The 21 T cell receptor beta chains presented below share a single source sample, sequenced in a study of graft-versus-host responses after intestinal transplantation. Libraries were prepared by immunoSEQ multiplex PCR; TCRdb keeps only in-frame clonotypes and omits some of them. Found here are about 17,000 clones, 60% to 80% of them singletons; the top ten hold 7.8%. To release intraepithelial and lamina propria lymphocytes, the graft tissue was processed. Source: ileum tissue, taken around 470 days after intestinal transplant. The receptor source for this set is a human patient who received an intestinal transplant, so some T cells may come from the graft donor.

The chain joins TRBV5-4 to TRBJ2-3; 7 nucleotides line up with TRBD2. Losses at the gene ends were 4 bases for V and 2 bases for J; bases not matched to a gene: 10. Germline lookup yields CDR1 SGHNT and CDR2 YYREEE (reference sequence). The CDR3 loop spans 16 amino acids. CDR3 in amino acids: CASSRGRDYLTDTQYF. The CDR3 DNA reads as TGTGCCAGCAGCCGAGGCCGGGACTACCTCACAGATACGCAGTATTTT. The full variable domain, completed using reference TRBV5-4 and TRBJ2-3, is ETGVTQSPTHLIKTRGQQVTLRCSSQSGHNTVSWYQQALGQGPQFIFQYYREEENGRGNFPPRFSGLQFPNYSSELNVNALELDDSALYLCASSRGRDYLTDTQYFGPGTRLTVL.

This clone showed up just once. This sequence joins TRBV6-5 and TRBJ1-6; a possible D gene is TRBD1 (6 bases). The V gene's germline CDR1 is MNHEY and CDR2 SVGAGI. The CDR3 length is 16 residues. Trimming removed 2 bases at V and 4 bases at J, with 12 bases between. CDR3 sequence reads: CASSYGGQGYNSPLHF. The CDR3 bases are TGTGCCAGCAGTTACGGGGGCCAAGGTTATAATTCACCCCTCCACTTT.

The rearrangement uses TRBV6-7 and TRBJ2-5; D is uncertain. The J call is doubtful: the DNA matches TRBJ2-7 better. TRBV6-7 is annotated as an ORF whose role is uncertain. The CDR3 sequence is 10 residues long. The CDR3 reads CASSYYEQYF. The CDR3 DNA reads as TGTGCCAGCAGTTACTACGAGCAGTACTTC.

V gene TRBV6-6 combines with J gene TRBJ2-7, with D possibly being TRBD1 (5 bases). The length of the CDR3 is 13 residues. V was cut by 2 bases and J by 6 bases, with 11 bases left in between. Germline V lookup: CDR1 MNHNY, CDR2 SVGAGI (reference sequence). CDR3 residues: CASSYPYRSEQYF. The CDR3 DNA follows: TGTGCCAGCAGTTACCCGTACAGGTCCGAGCAGTACTTC.

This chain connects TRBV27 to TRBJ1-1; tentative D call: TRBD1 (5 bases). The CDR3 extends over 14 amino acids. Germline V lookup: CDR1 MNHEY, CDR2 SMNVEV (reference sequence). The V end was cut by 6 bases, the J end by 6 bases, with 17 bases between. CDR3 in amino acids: CASSYIPQGAEAFF. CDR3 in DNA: TGTGCCAGCAGCTATATACCCCAGGGTGCTGAAGCTTTCTTT.

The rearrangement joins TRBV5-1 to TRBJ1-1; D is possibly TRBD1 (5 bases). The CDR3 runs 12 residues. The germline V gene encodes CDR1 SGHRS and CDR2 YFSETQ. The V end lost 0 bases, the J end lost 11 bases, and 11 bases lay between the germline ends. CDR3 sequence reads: CASSLGGLEAFF. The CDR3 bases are TGCGCCAGCAGCTTGGGGGGCCTAGAGGCTTTCTTT. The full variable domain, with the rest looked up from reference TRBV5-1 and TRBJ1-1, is KAGVTQTPRYLIKTRGQQVTLSCSPISGHRSVSWYQQTPGQGLQFLFEYFSETQRNKGNFPGRFSGRQFSNSRSEMNVSTLELGDSALYLCASSLGGLEAFFGQGTRLTVV.

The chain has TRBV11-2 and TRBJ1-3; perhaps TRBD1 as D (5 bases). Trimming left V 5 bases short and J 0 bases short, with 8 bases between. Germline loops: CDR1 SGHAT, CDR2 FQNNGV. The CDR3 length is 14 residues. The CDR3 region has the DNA TGTGCCAGCAGCAACCAGGGCTCTGGAAACACCATATATTTT. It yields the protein CASSNQGSGNTIYF.

CDR3 residues: CASKFRAVRTEAFF. CDR3 sequence (DNA): TGTGCCAGTAAGTTTCGGGCAGTACGCACTGAAGCTTTCTTT. The chain combines TRBV19 with TRBJ1-1; D gene ambiguous. Trimming removed 7 bases from V and 4 bases from J, with 16 bases in between. This CDR3 contains 14 residues. Germline loops: CDR1 LNHDA, CDR2 SQIVND (reference sequence).

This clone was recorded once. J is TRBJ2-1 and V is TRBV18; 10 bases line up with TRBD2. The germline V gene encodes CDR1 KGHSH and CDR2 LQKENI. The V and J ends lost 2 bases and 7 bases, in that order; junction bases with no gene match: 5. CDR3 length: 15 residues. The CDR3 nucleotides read TGTGCCAGCTCACCAGAGCGGGGGGGCCGGAATGAGCAGTTCTTC. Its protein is CASSPERGGRNEQFF.

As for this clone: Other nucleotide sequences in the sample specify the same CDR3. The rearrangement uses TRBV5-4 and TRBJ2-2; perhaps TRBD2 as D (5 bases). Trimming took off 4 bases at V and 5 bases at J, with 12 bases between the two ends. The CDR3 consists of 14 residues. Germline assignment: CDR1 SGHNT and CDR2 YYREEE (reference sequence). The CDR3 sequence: CASSNFTRTGELFF. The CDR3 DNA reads TGTGCCAGCAGCAACTTTACTAGGACCGGGGAGCTGTTTTTT. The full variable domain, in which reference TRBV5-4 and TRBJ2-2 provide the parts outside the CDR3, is ETGVTQSPTHLIKTRGQQVTLRCSSQSGHNTVSWYQQALGQGPQFIFQYYREEENGRGNFPPRFSGLQFPNYSSELNVNALELDDSALYLCASSNFTRTGELFFGEGSRLTVL.

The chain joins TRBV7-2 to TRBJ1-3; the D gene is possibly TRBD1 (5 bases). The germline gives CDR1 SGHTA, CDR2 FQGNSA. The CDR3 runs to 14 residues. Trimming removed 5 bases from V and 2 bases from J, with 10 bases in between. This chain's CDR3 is CASSQGVAGNTIYF. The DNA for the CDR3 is TGTGCCAGCAGCCAAGGGGTGGCTGGAAACACCATATATTTT.

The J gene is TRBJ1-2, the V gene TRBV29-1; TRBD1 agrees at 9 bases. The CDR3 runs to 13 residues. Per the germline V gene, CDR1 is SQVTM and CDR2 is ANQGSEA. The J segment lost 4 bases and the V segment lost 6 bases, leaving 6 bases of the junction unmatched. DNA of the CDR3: TGCAGCGTGGGGGGACAGGGAGGCTATGGCTACACCTTC. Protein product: CSVGGQGGYGYTF. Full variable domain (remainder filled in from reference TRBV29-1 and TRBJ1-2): SAVISQKPSRDICQRGTSLTIQCQVDSQVTMMFWYRQQPGQSLTLIATANQGSEATYESGFVIDKFPISRPNLTFSTLTVSNMSPEDSSIYLCSVGGQGGYGYTFGSGTRLTVV.

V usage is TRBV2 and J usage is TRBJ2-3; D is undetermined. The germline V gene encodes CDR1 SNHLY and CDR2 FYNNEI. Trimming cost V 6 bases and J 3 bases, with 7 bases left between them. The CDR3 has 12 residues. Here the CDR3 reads CASSPTTDTQYF. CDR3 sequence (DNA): TGTGCCAGCAGCCCCACGACAGATACGCAGTATTTT.

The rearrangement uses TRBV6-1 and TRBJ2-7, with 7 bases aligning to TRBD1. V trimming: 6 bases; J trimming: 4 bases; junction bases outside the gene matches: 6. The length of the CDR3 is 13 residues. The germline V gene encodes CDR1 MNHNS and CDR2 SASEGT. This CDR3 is CASSRQGSYEQYF. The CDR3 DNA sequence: TGTGCCAGCAGCCGACAGGGTTCTTACGAGCAGTACTTC.

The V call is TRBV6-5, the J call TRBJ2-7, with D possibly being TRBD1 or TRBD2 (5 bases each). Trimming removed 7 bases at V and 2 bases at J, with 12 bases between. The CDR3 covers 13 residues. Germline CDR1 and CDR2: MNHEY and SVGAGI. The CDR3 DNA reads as TGTGCCAGCACCCTCGGGGCAACCTACGAGCAGTACTTC. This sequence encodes CASTLGATYEQYF.

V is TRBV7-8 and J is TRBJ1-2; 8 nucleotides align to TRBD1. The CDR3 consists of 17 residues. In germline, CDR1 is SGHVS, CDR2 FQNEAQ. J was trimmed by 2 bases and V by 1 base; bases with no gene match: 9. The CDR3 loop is CASSLGQGTPGNYGYTF. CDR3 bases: TGTGCCAGCAGCTTAGGACAGGGGACCCCTGGAAACTATGGCTACACCTTC.

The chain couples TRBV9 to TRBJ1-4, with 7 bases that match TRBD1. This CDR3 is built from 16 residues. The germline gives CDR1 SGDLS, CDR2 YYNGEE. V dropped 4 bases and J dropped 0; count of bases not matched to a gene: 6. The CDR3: CASSLGGTATNEKLFF. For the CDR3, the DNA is TGTGCCAGCAGCCTAGGGGGGACAGCAACTAATGAAAAACTGTTTTTT.

CDR3 residues: CASRPSRGSHWDTQYF. The CDR3 DNA is TGTGCCAGCAGACCATCCCGGGGGTCCCACTGGGATACGCAGTATTTT. The gene calls are TRBV7-9 and TRBJ2-3; D possibly corresponds to TRBD2 (6 bases). V dropped 6 bases and J dropped 6 bases, with 22 bases sitting between them. The V gene's germline CDR1 is SEHNR and CDR2 FQNEAQ (reference sequence). This CDR3 contains 16 residues. Variable domain in full (rest from reference TRBV7-9 and TRBJ2-3): DTGVSQNPRHKITKRGQNVTFRCDPISEHNRLYWYRQTLGQGPEFLTYFQNEAQLEKSRLLSDRFSAERPKGSFSTLEIQRTEQGDSAMYLCASRPSRGSHWDTQYFGPGTRLTVL.

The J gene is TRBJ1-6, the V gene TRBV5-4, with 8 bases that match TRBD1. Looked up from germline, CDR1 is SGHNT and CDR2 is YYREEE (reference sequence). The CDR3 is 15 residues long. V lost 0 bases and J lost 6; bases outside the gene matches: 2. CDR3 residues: CASSLAGTGNSPLHF. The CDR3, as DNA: TGTGCCAGCAGCTTGGCCGGGACAGGTAATTCACCCCTCCACTTT.

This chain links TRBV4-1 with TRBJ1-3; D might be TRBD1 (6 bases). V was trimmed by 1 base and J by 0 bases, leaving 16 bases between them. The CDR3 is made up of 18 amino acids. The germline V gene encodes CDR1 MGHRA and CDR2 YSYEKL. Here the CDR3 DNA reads TGCGCCAGCAGCCAAGTAGGAGGGCGGGGGCTCTCTGGAAACACCATATATTTT. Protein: CASSQVGGRGLSGNTIYF.

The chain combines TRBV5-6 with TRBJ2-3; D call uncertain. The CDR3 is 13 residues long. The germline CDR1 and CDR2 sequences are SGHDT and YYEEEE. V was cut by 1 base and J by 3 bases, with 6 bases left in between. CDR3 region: CASSLRPTDTQYF. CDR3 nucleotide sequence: TGTGCCAGCAGCTTGAGGCCTACAGATACGCAGTATTTT.